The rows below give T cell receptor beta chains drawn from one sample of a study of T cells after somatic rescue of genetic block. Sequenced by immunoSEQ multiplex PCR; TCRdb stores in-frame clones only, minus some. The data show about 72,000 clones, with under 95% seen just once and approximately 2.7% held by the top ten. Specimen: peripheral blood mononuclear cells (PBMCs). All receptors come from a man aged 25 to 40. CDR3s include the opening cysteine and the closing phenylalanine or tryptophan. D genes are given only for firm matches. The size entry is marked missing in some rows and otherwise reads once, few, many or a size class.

DNA: TGTGCCAGCAGCGAAGCAGGGCAGGCTAATGAAAAACTGTTTTTT; CDR3: CASSEAGQANEKLFF; size: NA; J: TRBJ1-4; V: TRBV9; D: NA
DNA: TGTGCCAGCAGCGTAGGCGGGAGCCCACCCCTCCACTTT; CDR3: CASSVGGSPPLHF; size: NA; J: TRBJ1-6; V: TRBV9; D: NA
DNA: TGCGCCAGCAGCGGGGGCGCGGGAAACTACGAGCAGTACTTC; CDR3: CASSGGAGNYEQYF; size: NA; J: TRBJ2-7; V: TRBV5-1; D: NA
DNA: TGTGCCAGCAGCGGGCAGATGGGGGGATCTGGAAACACCATATATTTT; CDR3: CASSGQMGGSGNTIYF; size: NA; J: TRBJ1-3; V: TRBV5-5; D: NA
DNA: TGTGCCACCAGCAGGCTAGCGGGGACCTACGAGCAGTACTTC; CDR3: CATSRLAGTYEQYF; size: NA; J: TRBJ2-7; V: TRBV15; D: TRBD2
DNA: TGTGCCAGCAGAGAATTTGCGGTACGGGGTTCCTACGAGCAGTACTTC; CDR3: CASREFAVRGSYEQYF; size: few; J: TRBJ2-7; V: TRBV27; D: NA
DNA: TGTGCCATCAGTGAAGGGACAGGGAGCTCCTACAATGAGCAGTTCTTC; CDR3: CAISEGTGSSYNEQFF; size: NA; J: TRBJ2-1; V: TRBV10-3; D: TRBD1
DNA: TGTGCCAGTAGTATAAGCCCTACCTCCTACAATGAGCAGTTCTTC; CDR3: CASSISPTSYNEQFF; size: NA; J: TRBJ2-1; V: TRBV19; D: NA
DNA: TGCGCCAGCAGCCAAGATGAGAGAGGGACAGCGCCCCAGCATTTT; CDR3: CASSQDERGTAPQHF; size: NA; J: TRBJ1-5; V: TRBV4-1; D: TRBD1
DNA: TGCAGCGTGACAGGGGGCTTTTCCTACGAGCAGTACTTC; CDR3: CSVTGGFSYEQYF; size: once; J: TRBJ2-7; V: TRBV29-1; D: TRBD1
DNA: TGTGCCAGCAGGGGGACAGGTGTTTTCTATGGCTACACCTTC; CDR3: CASRGTGVFYGYTF; size: NA; J: TRBJ1-2; V: TRBV28; D: TRBD1
DNA: TGTGCCAGCAGCTTCGGGACTCTAACCTACGAGCAGTACTTC; CDR3: CASSFGTLTYEQYF; size: NA; J: TRBJ2-7; V: TRBV7-9; D: NA
DNA: TGTGCCAGCAGTTTCGGCCCCAGGGTTGGCACTGAAGCTTTCTTT; CDR3: CASSFGPRVGTEAFF; size: NA; J: TRBJ1-1; V: TRBV27; D: NA
DNA: TGTGCCAGCAGTGATTTGACAGGGATGAACTATGGCTACACCTTC; CDR3: CASSDLTGMNYGYTF; size: NA; J: TRBJ1-2; V: TRBV28; D: TRBD1
DNA: TGTGCCAGCAGCTTACCCGGTAAAGTGGGACAGGGCACCGGGGAGCTGTTTTTT; CDR3: CASSLPGKVGQGTGELFF; size: NA; J: TRBJ2-2; V: TRBV9; D: TRBD1
DNA: TGTGCCAGCAGTTCCGGTGTCGGAGGGGGGCGTGAAAAACTGTTTTTT; CDR3: CASSSGVGGGREKLFF; size: once; J: TRBJ1-4; V: TRBV28; D: NA